Listed below are T cell receptor beta chains from one sample, sequenced in a study of OX40 agonist ivuxolimab in advanced cancers. Profiled with immunoSEQ multiplex PCR; TCRdb holds only in-frame clones, not every one. The sample lists tens of thousands of clones, about 88% occurring once. This sample comprised CD4+ or CD8+ T cells sorted from blood, obtained in a trial of the OX40 agonist ivuxolimab. These receptors originate from an adult with an advanced solid tumor such as melanoma, head and neck, liver or kidney cancer. The CDR3 runs from the conserved cysteine through the conserved F or W. Fields, in order: clone size, J gene, V gene, CDR3 length, CDR3 protein. Clone size, where shown, is once, few, many, or a class for clones that have expanded.

abundance: NA; j_gene: TRBJ1-6; v_gene: TRBV7-9; len: 14; CDR3aa: CASSSFLEDSPLHF
abundance: NA; j_gene: TRBJ2-1; v_gene: TRBV30; len: 16; CDR3aa: CAWSTGSGAHRNEQFF
abundance: NA; j_gene: TRBJ1-4; v_gene: TRBV6-6; len: 13; CDR3aa: CASSLGGSEKLFF
abundance: NA; j_gene: TRBJ1-2; v_gene: TRBV15; len: 13; CDR3aa: CATSRDLGGSYTF
abundance: NA; j_gene: TRBJ1-1; v_gene: TRBV5-6; len: 16; CDR3aa: CASSLKKYSMNTEAFF
abundance: NA; j_gene: TRBJ1-4; v_gene: TRBV11-2; len: 15; CDR3aa: CASSFRQGTNEKLFF
abundance: NA; j_gene: TRBJ1-2; v_gene: TRBV27; len: 13; CDR3aa: CASSSSTGYGYTF
abundance: NA; j_gene: TRBJ1-6; v_gene: TRBV15; len: 17; CDR3aa: CATSSRSRQPYNSPLHF
abundance: NA; j_gene: TRBJ1-4; v_gene: TRBV19; len: 14; CDR3aa: CASSGGGRGEKLFF
abundance: NA; j_gene: TRBJ1-6; v_gene: TRBV11-2; len: 15; CDR3aa: CASSLSSQGNSPLHF
abundance: NA; j_gene: TRBJ2-2; v_gene: TRBV9; len: 16; CDR3aa: CASSAVLTANTGELFF
abundance: NA; j_gene: TRBJ1-2; v_gene: TRBV6-1; len: 13; CDR3aa: CASSDGVNYGYTF
abundance: NA; j_gene: TRBJ2-4; v_gene: TRBV5-1; len: 14; CDR3aa: CASSEAGAKNIQYF
abundance: NA; j_gene: TRBJ2-4; v_gene: TRBV11-3; len: 13; CDR3aa: CASSLQGTNIQYF
abundance: NA; j_gene: TRBJ1-2; v_gene: TRBV18; len: 15; CDR3aa: CASSPVGAGNYGYTF
abundance: NA; j_gene: TRBJ1-2; v_gene: TRBV29-1; len: 15; CDR3aa: CSAERWDRGAKGYTF
abundance: NA; j_gene: TRBJ2-3; v_gene: TRBV27; len: 15; CDR3aa: CASSLASGGAGTQYF
abundance: NA; j_gene: TRBJ1-4; v_gene: TRBV18; len: 17; CDR3aa: CASSPPQQQGRGEKLFF
abundance: NA; j_gene: TRBJ2-7; v_gene: TRBV7-6; len: 12; CDR3aa: CASSIAGSEQYF
abundance: NA; j_gene: TRBJ2-5; v_gene: TRBV6-6; len: 13; CDR3aa: CASSTRGLETQYF
abundance: NA; j_gene: TRBJ2-7; v_gene: TRBV6-5; len: 14; CDR3aa: CASTFRDRVDEQYF
abundance: NA; j_gene: TRBJ1-5; v_gene: TRBV2; len: 13; CDR3aa: CATDGEGNQPQHF
abundance: NA; j_gene: TRBJ1-2; v_gene: TRBV5-1; len: 14; CDR3aa: CASTWGASTWGYTF
abundance: once; j_gene: TRBJ1-5; v_gene: TRBV6-5; len: 14; CDR3aa: CASSHRGANQPQHF
abundance: NA; j_gene: TRBJ1-4; v_gene: TRBV27; len: 14; CDR3aa: CASSPGRYNEKLFF
abundance: once; j_gene: TRBJ1-3; v_gene: TRBV6-5; len: 15; CDR3aa: CASSGMGQLGNTIYF
abundance: NA; j_gene: TRBJ2-2; v_gene: TRBV19; len: 17; CDR3aa: CAIPGRGSRRDTGELFF
abundance: NA; j_gene: TRBJ1-2; v_gene: TRBV19; len: 14; CDR3aa: CASSVQGRPGGYTF
abundance: NA; j_gene: TRBJ1-3; v_gene: TRBV2; len: 14; CDR3aa: CASGGAKAGNTIYF
abundance: NA; j_gene: TRBJ1-1; v_gene: TRBV10-3; len: 15; CDR3aa: CAIRGQQGARAEAFF
abundance: NA; j_gene: TRBJ2-1; v_gene: TRBV2; len: 10; CDR3aa: CASMVGEQFF
abundance: NA; j_gene: TRBJ2-7; v_gene: TRBV10-3; len: 13; CDR3aa: CASARQDRDEQYF